The T cell receptor beta chain described here comes from a study of shared clonotypes between healthy human individuals. Across the whole study: In total, the donors were two women and a few men aged 18 to 49. Study outcomes and limitations: The authors expected sequencing depth to affect clonotype sharing among donors.

The donors, healthy adults who were HIV-negative, had experienced no recent acute infections or vaccinations. J lost 2 bases, V lost 2 bases, and 13 bases had no gene match. Germline CDR1 LGHNA, CDR2 YNFKEQ. This CDR3 is built from 18 residues. Ten immunoSEQ deep assay plates held the unsorted PBMC DNA. Data came from immunoSEQ multiplex PCR; TCRdb stores just in-frame clones and leaves some out. The sample lists about 560,000 clones, around three quarters occurring once. Turning to this clone: Its antigen is unknown.

Sequencing was done on a sample of PBMCs. This chain connects TRBV4-2 to TRBJ2-7; 9 bases line up with TRBD1. This sequence was found in a middle-aged woman in good health. Some clones in this sample may be carry-over from other donors' samples. The CDR3 bases are TGTGCCAGCAGCCAACTTAGGGGAACGGGACAGGGAGCCTACGAGCAGTACTTC. This encodes CASSQLRGTGQGAYEQYF.